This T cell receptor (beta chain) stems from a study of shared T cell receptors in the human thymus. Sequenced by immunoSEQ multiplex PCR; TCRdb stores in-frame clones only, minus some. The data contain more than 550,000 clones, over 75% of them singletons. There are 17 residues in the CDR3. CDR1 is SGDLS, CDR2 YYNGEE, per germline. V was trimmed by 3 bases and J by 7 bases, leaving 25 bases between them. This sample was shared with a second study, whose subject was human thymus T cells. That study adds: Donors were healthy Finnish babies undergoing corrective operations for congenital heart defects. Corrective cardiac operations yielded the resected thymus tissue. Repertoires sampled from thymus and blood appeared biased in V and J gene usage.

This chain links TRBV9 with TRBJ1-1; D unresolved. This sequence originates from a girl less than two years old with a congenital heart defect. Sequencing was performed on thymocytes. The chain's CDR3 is CASSAPPRSGRLDEAFF. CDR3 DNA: TGTGCCAGCAGCGCTCCCCCCCGGTCAGGTCGGCTGGATGAAGCTTTCTTT.